Here is one TCR beta chain with its context. This sample was taken from a study of T-cell reconstitution after alpha-beta-depleted transplantation in children. As it was prepared, the TCRbeta library received unique molecular identifiers. TCRdb used MiXCR to reprocess the PCR reads, holding one entry per CDR3 protein. The repertoire holds a few hundred thousand distinct CDR3 sequences, with almost 10% as singletons. There are 16 residues in the CDR3. The junction had 13 bases not matched to a gene; V was cut back by 3 bases and J by 5 bases. CDR1 is DFQATT, CDR2 SNEGSKA, per germline (reference sequence).

This chain joins TRBV20-1 and TRBJ2-5, with 9 bases that match TRBD1. The TCR comes from a human donor who donated a stem cell graft to a child with SCID. Material: PBMCs from the stem cell graft donor, obtained from the stem cell graft. This CDR3 is CSASPTGGRGRETQYF. DNA of the CDR3: TGCAGTGCTAGTCCGACAGGGGGAAGGGGTAGGGAGACCCAGTACTTC.